This TCR beta chain stems from a study of shared clonotypes between healthy human individuals. For the study at large: The donors, two women and three men, were aged 18 to 49. Every donor yielded three CD4 naive, three CD4 memory, two CD8 naive and one CD8 memory plate.

Germline V gene lookup returns CDR1 MNHEY and CDR2 SVGAGI. V was cut by 0 bases and J by 6 bases, with 9 bases left in between. CDR3 size: 15 residues. To note about this clone: Its antigen remains unidentified. This sample includes further DNA sequences coding for the same CDR3.

Splitting of each subset's genomic DNA was done evenly across several immunoSEQ plates. Assay: immunoSEQ multiplex PCR; the TCRdb copy retains only in-frame clones and omits some. The sample holds 2.5 million or so clones; just over 90% are singletons and the top ten take around 0.15%. Study results and caveats: The sharing of 4.5% to 6.5% of naive CD4 clonotypes was seen across a few donors.

This clonotype was sampled from a man in his late teens or twenties in good health. This chain connects TRBV6-5 to TRBJ1-6; D is possibly TRBD1 (6 bases). The material sequenced was naive CD4+ T cells sorted from blood. Subset here: CD45RA+ positively selected. The CDR3 nucleotides are TGTGCCAGCAGTTACTCGACAGGCGGTAATTCACCCCTCCACTTT. Protein product: CASSYSTGGNSPLHF.